Following are 30 T cell receptor beta chains from one sample sequenced in a study of technical replicates of blood from a few donors. Method: immunoSEQ multiplex PCR; TCRdb's copy keeps in-frame clones and lacks some. The sample holds tens of thousands of clones; around 95% are singletons and the top ten take roughly 0.24%. The sample taken for sequencing was T cells isolated from PBMCs. These TCRs come from a human donor in good health.

The chain is built from TRBV28 and TRBJ2-7; TRBD2 matches at 9 bases. Germline values: CDR1 MDHEN, CDR2 SYDVKM. The V gene end was trimmed by 6 bases and the J gene end by 5 bases; junction bases not matched to a gene: 8. The CDR3 is 14 residues long. The CDR3 protein is CASRRGGGQDEQYF. The CDR3 coding sequence is TGTGCCAGCAGACGCGGGGGGGGGCAGGACGAGCAGTACTTC.

The chain has TRBV6-1 and TRBJ2-3; 8 nucleotides line up with TRBD2. The germline CDR1 and CDR2 sequences are MNHNS and SASEGT. CDR3 size: 14 residues. V dropped 2 bases and J dropped 4; count of bases not matched to a gene: 2. The DNA of the CDR3 is TGTGCCAGCAGTGAACCGGGAGGGCCAGATACGCAGTATTTT. Its protein product is CASSEPGGPDTQYF.

V is TRBV6-6 and J is TRBJ1-2; 9 nucleotides agree with TRBD1. This CDR3 comprises 16 residues. The V segment lost 6 bases and the J segment 8 bases; nucleotides outside the gene matches: 16. Germline assignment: CDR1 MNHNY and CDR2 SVGAGI (reference sequence). CDR3 protein: CASSTMGSGTGKGYTF. The CDR3 DNA reads TGTGCCAGCAGCACGATGGGCTCCGGGACAGGGAAAGGCTACACCTTC.

The chain uses TRBV5-8 and TRBJ1-1; no clear D gene. V lost 0 bases and J 3 bases, leaving 9 bases between the germline ends. Germline V gene lookup returns CDR1 SGHTS and CDR2 YDEGEE. The CDR3 spans 14 residues. The CDR3 region is CASSLDTAHTEAFF. As DNA, the CDR3 is TGTGCCAGCAGCTTGGATACAGCCCACACTGAAGCTTTCTTT.

The V call is TRBV11-3, the J call TRBJ2-4; 7 bases line up with TRBD2. Germline V gene sequence: CDR1 SGHNT, CDR2 YENEEA. The CDR3 runs 15 residues. J lost 8 bases, V lost 5 bases, and 12 bases had no gene match. In nucleotides, the CDR3 is TGTGCCAGCAGCCCGCCCCCGCCGGGAGGTGACATTCAGTACTTC. Its translation: CASSPPPPGGDIQYF.

This chain connects TRBV7-6 to TRBJ2-1, with TRBD2 identical over 10 bases. The CDR3 is made up of 16 amino acids. CDR1 and CDR2 from the germline V gene are SGHVS and FNYEAQ. Trimming cost V 4 bases and J 8 bases; bases outside gene matches: 11. CDR3 DNA: TGTGCCAGCAGCTCGAGCGGGCTAGCGGGAGTTGATGAGCAGTTCTTC. This sequence encodes CASSSSGLAGVDEQFF.

J is TRBJ2-1 and V is TRBV10-3, with D possibly TRBD2 on 6 matching bases. The CDR3 is 13 amino acids. Trimming left V 7 bases short and J 8 bases short, with 15 bases between. Germline V gives CDR1 ENHRY, CDR2 SYGVKD. DNA of the CDR3: TGTGCCATCACTTTGAACCCTAGCGATGAGCAGTTCTTC. This sequence encodes CAITLNPSDEQFF.

On this clone: The same CDR3 arises from other DNA sequences in this sample as well. The chain is built from TRBV20-1 and TRBJ2-7, with unresolved D. Germline CDR1 and CDR2: DFQATT and SNEGSKA (reference sequence). The ends were cut back, 3 bases at V and 1 base at J, with 4 bases in the middle. CDR3 size: 11 residues. CDR3 residues: CSARASYEQYF. Here the CDR3 DNA reads TGCAGTGCTAGGGCATCCTACGAGCAGTACTTC.

The rearrangement uses TRBV11-3 and TRBJ2-7, with 8 bases aligning to TRBD2. The length of the CDR3 is 16 residues. V lost 5 bases and J lost 3; bases outside the gene matches: 12. CDR1 is SGHNT and CDR2 is YENEEA in the germline V gene. The CDR3 is CASSPGGRREVYEQYF. For the CDR3, the DNA is TGTGCCAGCAGCCCGGGGGGGCGCCGAGAGGTCTACGAGCAGTACTTC.

This chain joins TRBV9 and TRBJ2-3; 15 nucleotides match TRBD2. This CDR3 has 16 residues. The V gene end was trimmed by 4 bases and the J gene end by 3 bases; junction bases not matched to a gene: 3. Germline V gives CDR1 SGDLS, CDR2 YYNGEE. The CDR3 coding sequence is TGTGCCAGCAGCCCCGGACTAGCGGGAGGGACAGATACGCAGTATTTT. It is translated as CASSPGLAGGTDTQYF. The complete variable domain, with remaining parts taken from reference TRBV9 and TRBJ2-3, reads DSGVTQTPKHLITATGQRVTLRCSPRSGDLSVYWYQQSLDQGLQFLIQYYNGEERAKGNILERFSAQQFPDLHSELNLSSLELGDSALYFCASSPGLAGGTDTQYFGPGTRLTVL.

The chain joins TRBV13 to TRBJ2-7, with D possibly TRBD1 on 6 matching bases. The CDR3 has 17 amino acids. V lost 3 bases to trimming and J lost 3 bases, with 21 bases between them. CDR1 is PRHDT and CDR2 is FYEKMQ in the germline V gene (reference sequence). CDR3 in DNA: TGTGCCAGCAGCTTGGGTAACAGGGAACGGGGAATCTACGAGCAGTACTTC. Encoded protein: CASSLGNRERGIYEQYF.

V and J are TRBV5-1 and TRBJ2-7, with D possibly matching TRBD2 (6 bases). CDR3 size: 14 residues. Looked up from germline, CDR1 is SGHRS and CDR2 is YFSETQ. Trimming pared 4 bases from V and 2 bases from J, leaving 13 bases between. In DNA form, the CDR3 reads TGCGCCAGCAGCCTGGGGACGGGGGCCTACGAGCAGTACTTC. Translation: CASSLGTGAYEQYF.

The V and J genes are TRBV5-1 and TRBJ2-1; no clear D gene. CDR1 is SGHRS and CDR2 is YFSETQ in the germline V gene. Trimming removed 0 bases at V and 5 bases at J, with 6 bases between. This CDR3 contains 13 residues. CDR3 region: CASSLGADNEQFF. CDR3 coding DNA: TGCGCCAGCAGCTTGGGGGCAGACAATGAGCAGTTCTTC. Drawing the rest from reference TRBV5-1 and TRBJ2-1, the complete variable domain is KAGVTQTPRYLIKTRGQQVTLSCSPISGHRSVSWYQQTPGQGLQFLFEYFSETQRNKGNFPGRFSGRQFSNSRSEMNVSTLELGDSALYLCASSLGADNEQFFGPGTRLTVL.

The chain employs TRBV28 and TRBJ1-1; D is perhaps TRBD1 (5 bases). Germline CDR1 MDHEN, CDR2 SYDVKM. V was clipped by 6 bases and J by 4 bases, with 18 bases between them. The CDR3 totals 15 residues. DNA for the CDR3: TGTGCCAGCAGCTTACTTCAGGGTGCGGTCACTGAAGCTTTCTTT. It yields the protein CASSLLQGAVTEAFF.

The V call is TRBV25-1, the J call TRBJ2-5, with 11 bases identical to TRBD1. Germline CDR1 MGHDK, CDR2 SYGVNS. V shed 5 bases and J 4 bases; nucleotides not matched to a gene: 6. The CDR3 runs 15 residues. CDR3: CASSSGQGVGETQYF. CDR3 bases: TGTGCCAGCAGTTCGGGACAGGGGGTCGGAGAGACCCAGTACTTC.

The sample holds one count of this clone. The chain has TRBV11-2 and TRBJ2-1, with a tentative D call TRBD1 (6 bases). V shed 3 bases and J shed 4 bases, with 10 bases lying between them. The CDR3 extends over 14 amino acids. CDR1 is SGHAT, CDR2 FQNNGV, per germline. CDR3 sequence: CASSLAQGYNEQFF. The DNA of the CDR3 is TGTGCCAGCAGCTTGGCACAGGGATACAATGAGCAGTTCTTC.

CDR3 amino acids: CASSLNTGDIETQYF. For the CDR3, the DNA is TGTGCCAGCAGCTTAAACACGGGAGACATAGAGACCCAGTACTTC. V and J are TRBV7-2 and TRBJ2-5; a weak D match, TRBD2 (6 bases). Germline assignment: CDR1 SGHTA and CDR2 FQGNSA. The CDR3 sequence is 15 residues long. V lost 2 bases, J lost 4 bases, and 14 bases lay in between.

The V call is TRBV7-9, the J call TRBJ2-7; no clear D gene. Germline V gene lookup returns CDR1 SEHNR and CDR2 FQNEAQ (reference sequence). This CDR3 is 12 amino acids long. V lost 3 bases and J 5 bases, leaving 8 bases between the germline ends. The CDR3 DNA sequence: TGTGCCAGCAGCTTTAGTCGCCACGAGCAGTACTTC. It encodes CASSFSRHEQYF. The whole variable domain, filled in from reference TRBV7-9 and TRBJ2-7, reads DTGVSQNPRHKITKRGQNVTFRCDPISEHNRLYWYRQTLGQGPEFLTYFQNEAQLEKSRLLSDRFSAERPKGSFSTLEIQRTEQGDSAMYLCASSFSRHEQYFGPGTRLTVT.

The chain couples TRBV2 to TRBJ1-1; D is possibly TRBD1 (5 bases). With 6 bases removed from V and 5 bases from J, the gap between germline ends came to 13 bases. The germline CDR1 and CDR2 sequences are SNHLY and FYNNEI. The CDR3 totals 13 residues. CDR3 region: CASRYGGGTEAFF. The DNA of the CDR3 is TGTGCCAGCAGGTACGGTGGGGGGACTGAAGCTTTCTTT.

The J gene is TRBJ2-1, the V gene TRBV6-4, with 7 bases that match TRBD2. This CDR3 has 15 residues. Germline loops: CDR1 MRHNA, CDR2 SNTAGT. V trimming: 3 bases; J trimming: 6 bases; junction bases outside the gene matches: 8. The DNA of the CDR3 is TGTGCCAGCAGTGAAAGGAGCGGGAAGCCCAATGAGCAGTTCTTC. Its translation: CASSERSGKPNEQFF.

The chain joins TRBV18 to TRBJ1-2; D is ambiguous. Germline V gene lookup returns CDR1 KGHSH and CDR2 LQKENI. V lost 0 bases, J lost 8 bases, and 16 bases lay in between. CDR3 size: 15 residues. The CDR3 protein is CASSPPFRGGLGYTF. The CDR3, as DNA: TGTGCCAGCTCACCACCGTTCCGAGGAGGACTGGGCTACACCTTC.

This chain joins TRBV9 and TRBJ2-7, with 9 bases aligning to TRBD2. V was pared by 3 bases and J by 8 bases, with 6 bases of the junction left unmatched. Germline V gives CDR1 SGDLS, CDR2 YYNGEE. This CDR3 spans 13 amino acids. CDR3 protein: CASSAASGDKQYF. CDR3 nucleotides: TGTGCCAGCAGCGCCGCTAGCGGGGATAAGCAGTACTTC. Drawing the rest from reference TRBV9 and TRBJ2-7, the complete variable domain is DSGVTQTPKHLITATGQRVTLRCSPRSGDLSVYWYQQSLDQGLQFLIQYYNGEERAKGNILERFSAQQFPDLHSELNLSSLELGDSALYFCASSAASGDKQYFGPGTRLTVT.

The table lists this clone with a count of one. The germline gene is not matched at one end of the junction; a read error may be the cause. V is TRBV4-1 and J is TRBJ1-1; 10 nucleotides match TRBD1. This CDR3 is 15 amino acids long. Germline V gene data show CDR1 as MGHRA and CDR2 as YSYEKL. The CDR3 loop reads CASSQVATGGTPFLF. The CDR3 DNA sequence: TGCGCCAGCAGCCAGGTAGCGACAGGGGGCACGCCTTTTCTCTTT.

The V call is TRBV18, the J call TRBJ2-7, with 7 bases identical to TRBD2. The ends lost 2 bases at V and 5 bases at J; junction bases unmatched: 6. Looked up from germline, CDR1 is KGHSH and CDR2 is LQKENI. CDR3 length: 14 amino acids. As DNA, the CDR3 is TGTGCCAGCTCACCAAACGCGGGAGTCAACGAGCAGTACTTC. It is translated as CASSPNAGVNEQYF.

This clone was seen more than once but under ten times. The chain joins TRBV5-1 to TRBJ2-7; TRBD1 agrees at 7 bases. Germline-derived CDR1 and CDR2 are SGHRS and YFSETQ. J was trimmed by 6 bases and V by 1 base; bases with no gene match: 1. The length of the CDR3 is 12 residues. CDR3 DNA: TGCGCCAGCAGCTTGTCAGGGGGCGAGCAGTACTTC. Protein: CASSLSGGEQYF.

The CDR3 DNA reads as TGTGCCAGCAGGACTAGCGGGAGTGGTACCGGGGAGCTGTTTTTT. The encoded protein is CASRTSGSGTGELFF. The V and J genes are TRBV7-3 and TRBJ2-2, with 12 bases identical to TRBD2. The junction had 4 bases not matched to a gene; V was cut back by 6 bases and J by 5 bases. CDR3 length equals 15 residues. Per germline, CDR1 SGHTA and CDR2 FQGTGA.

This chain uses TRBV30 with TRBJ2-3, with 7 bases aligning to TRBD1. Germline V gene lookup returns CDR1 GTSNPN and CDR2 SVGIG (reference sequence). The ends lost 0 bases at V and 0 bases at J; junction bases unmatched: 3. The CDR3 has 15 amino acids. CDR3 protein: CAWSVTGLSTDTQYF. The DNA for the CDR3 is TGTGCCTGGAGTGTGACAGGGCTTAGCACAGATACGCAGTATTTT.

The J gene is TRBJ2-7, the V gene TRBV19; 12 bases align to TRBD2. This CDR3 is 17 amino acids long. Germline V lookup: CDR1 LNHDA, CDR2 SQIVND (reference sequence). J was trimmed by 3 bases and V by 3 bases; bases with no gene match: 9. As DNA, the CDR3 is TGTGCCAGTAGTATCGGGGCTAGCGGGAGGGCCGACTACGAGCAGTACTTC. It encodes CASSIGASGRADYEQYF.

This chain uses TRBV5-1 with TRBJ1-4, with TRBD1 matching 7 bases. Per germline, CDR1 SGHRS and CDR2 YFSETQ. With V trimmed by 4 bases and J by 2 bases, 5 bases remained unmatched. The CDR3 has 15 residues. For the CDR3, the DNA is TGCGCCAGCAGCCCCGACAGGGCCACTAATGAAAAACTGTTTTTT. Translation gives CASSPDRATNEKLFF.

The chain combines TRBV4-1 with TRBJ2-1; TRBD2 agrees at 13 bases. CDR1 and CDR2 (germline): MGHRA, YSYEKL. The CDR3 is 17 residues long. J was trimmed by 1 base and V by 1 base; bases with no gene match: 1. CDR3 sequence reads: CASSQGTSGSSYNEQFF. As DNA, the CDR3 is TGCGCCAGCAGCCAAGGGACTAGCGGGAGTTCCTACAATGAGCAGTTCTTC.